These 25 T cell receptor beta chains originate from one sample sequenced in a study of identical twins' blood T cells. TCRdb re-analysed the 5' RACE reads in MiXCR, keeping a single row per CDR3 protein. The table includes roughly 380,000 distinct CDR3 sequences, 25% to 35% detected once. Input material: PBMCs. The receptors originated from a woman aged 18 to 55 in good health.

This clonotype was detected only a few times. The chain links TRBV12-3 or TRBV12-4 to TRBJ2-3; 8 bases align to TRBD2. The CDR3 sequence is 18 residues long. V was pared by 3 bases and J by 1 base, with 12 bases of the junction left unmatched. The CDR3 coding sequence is TGTGCCAGCAGTTTTTTCCCCTTGACTAGCGAAGGCACAGATACGCAGTATTTT. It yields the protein CASSFFPLTSEGTDTQYF.

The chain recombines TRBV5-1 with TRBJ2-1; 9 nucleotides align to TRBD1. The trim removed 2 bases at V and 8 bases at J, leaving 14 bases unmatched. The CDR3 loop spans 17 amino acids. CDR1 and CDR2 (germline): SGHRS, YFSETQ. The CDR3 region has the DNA TGCGCCAGCAGCTTACACAGGGGGCTAATACTTCAGGATGAGCAGTTCTTC. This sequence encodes CASSLHRGLILQDEQFF.

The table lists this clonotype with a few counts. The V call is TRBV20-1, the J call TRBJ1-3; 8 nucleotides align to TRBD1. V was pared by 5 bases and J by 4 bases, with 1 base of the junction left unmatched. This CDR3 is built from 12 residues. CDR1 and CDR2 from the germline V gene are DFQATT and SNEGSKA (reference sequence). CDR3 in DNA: TGCAGTGCTTGGGACAGGGGAAACACCATATATTTT. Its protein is CSAWDRGNTIYF.

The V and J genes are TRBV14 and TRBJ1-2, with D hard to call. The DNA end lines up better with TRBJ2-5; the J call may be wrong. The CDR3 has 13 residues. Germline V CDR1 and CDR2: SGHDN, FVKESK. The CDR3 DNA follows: TGTGCCAGCAGCCAACCCCTAAGATTCCACCAGTACTTC. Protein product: CASSQPLRFHQYF.

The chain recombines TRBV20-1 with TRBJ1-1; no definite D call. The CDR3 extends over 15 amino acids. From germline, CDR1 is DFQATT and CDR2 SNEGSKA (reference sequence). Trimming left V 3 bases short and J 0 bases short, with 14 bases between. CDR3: CSASGSLAVNTEAFF. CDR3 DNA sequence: TGCAGTGCTAGCGGGAGCTTAGCCGTGAACACTGAAGCTTTCTTT.

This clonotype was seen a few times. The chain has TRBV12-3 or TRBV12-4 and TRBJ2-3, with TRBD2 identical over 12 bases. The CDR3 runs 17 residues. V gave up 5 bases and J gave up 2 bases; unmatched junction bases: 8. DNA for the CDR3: TGTGCCAGCAGTCCTTCAACTAGCGGGGGGTTCACAGATACGCAGTATTTT. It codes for CASSPSTSGGFTDTQYF.

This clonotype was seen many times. The CDR3 DNA reads TGCAGCGTTGGCGGGCCTAATCAGCCCCAGCATTTT. This translates into CSVGGPNQPQHF. The chain employs TRBV29-1 and TRBJ1-5; no definite D call. V was trimmed by 4 bases and J by 4 bases, leaving 8 bases between them. The CDR3 runs to 12 residues. Per germline, CDR1 SQVTM and CDR2 ANQGSEA.

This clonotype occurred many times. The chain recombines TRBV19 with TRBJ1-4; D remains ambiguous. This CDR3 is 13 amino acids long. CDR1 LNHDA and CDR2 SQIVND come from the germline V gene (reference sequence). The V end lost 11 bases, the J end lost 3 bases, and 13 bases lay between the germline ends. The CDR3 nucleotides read TGTGCCTGTCGCGGGTCGTCTAATGAAAAACTGTTTTTT. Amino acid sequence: CACRGSSNEKLFF. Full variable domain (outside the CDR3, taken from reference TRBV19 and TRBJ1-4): DGGITQSPKYLFRKEGQNVTLSCEQNLNHDAMYWYRQDPGQGLRLIYYSQIVNDFQKGDIAEGYSVSREKKESFPLTVTSAQKNPTAFYLCACRGSSNEKLFFGSGTQLSVL.

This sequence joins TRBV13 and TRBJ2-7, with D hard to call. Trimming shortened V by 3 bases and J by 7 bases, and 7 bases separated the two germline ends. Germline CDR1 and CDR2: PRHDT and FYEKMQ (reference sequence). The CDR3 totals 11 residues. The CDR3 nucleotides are TGTGCCAGCAGCTTTTACGGGGAGCAGTACTTC. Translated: CASSFYGEQYF.

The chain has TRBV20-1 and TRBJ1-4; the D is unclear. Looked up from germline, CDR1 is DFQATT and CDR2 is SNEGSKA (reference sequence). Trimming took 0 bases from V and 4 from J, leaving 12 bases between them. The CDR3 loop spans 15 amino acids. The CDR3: CSARDLRELNEKLFF. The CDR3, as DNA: TGCAGTGCTAGAGATCTTAGAGAACTTAATGAAAAACTGTTTTTT.

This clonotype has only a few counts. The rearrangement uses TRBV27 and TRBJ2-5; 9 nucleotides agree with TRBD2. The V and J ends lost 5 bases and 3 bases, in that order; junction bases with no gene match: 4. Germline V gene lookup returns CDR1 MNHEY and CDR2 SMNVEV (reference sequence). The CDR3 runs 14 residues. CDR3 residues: CASSPTSGEETQYF. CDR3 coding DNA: TGTGCCAGCAGTCCGACTAGCGGAGAAGAGACCCAGTACTTC.

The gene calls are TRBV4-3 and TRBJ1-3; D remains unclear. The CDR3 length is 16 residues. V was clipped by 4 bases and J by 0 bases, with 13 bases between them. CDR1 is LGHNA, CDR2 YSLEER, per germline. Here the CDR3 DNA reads TGCGCCAGCAGCCGTTCGATCGGGAGCTCTGGAAACACCATATATTTT. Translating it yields CASSRSIGSSGNTIYF.

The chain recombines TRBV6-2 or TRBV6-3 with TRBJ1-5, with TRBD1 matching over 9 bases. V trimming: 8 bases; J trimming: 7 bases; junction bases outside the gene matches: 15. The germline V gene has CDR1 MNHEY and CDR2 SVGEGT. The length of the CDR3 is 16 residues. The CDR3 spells CASGLQGAFVGQPQHF. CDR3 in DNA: TGTGCCAGCGGATTACAGGGGGCATTTGTAGGCCAGCCCCAGCATTTT.

This CDR3 reads CASSYGGQILGGEQFF. The CDR3 DNA follows: TGTGCCAGCAGTTACGGGGGGCAAATTCTTGGGGGGGAGCAGTTCTTC. This chain links TRBV6-6 with TRBJ2-1; D tentatively reads TRBD1 or TRBD2 (6 bases each). V lost 2 bases and J lost 10, with 21 bases in between. CDR3 length: 16 amino acids. CDR1 and CDR2 from the germline V gene are MNHNY and SVGAGI (reference sequence).

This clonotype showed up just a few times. DNA of the CDR3: TGCAGCGTCGCGTTGGCTTTTGGACGGGCAAACTATGGCTACACCTTC. This gives the protein CSVALAFGRANYGYTF. The rearrangement links TRBV29-1 to TRBJ1-2; D not certain. The V end lost 6 bases, the J end lost 2 bases, and 22 bases lay between the germline ends. Per the germline V gene, CDR1 is SQVTM and CDR2 is ANQGSEA. The CDR3 consists of 16 residues.

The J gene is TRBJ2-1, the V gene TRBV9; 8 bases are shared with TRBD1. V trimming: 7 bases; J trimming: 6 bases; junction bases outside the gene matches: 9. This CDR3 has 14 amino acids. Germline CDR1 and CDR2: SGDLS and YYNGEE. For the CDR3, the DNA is TGTGCCAGCGGCCCTCGGACAGGGTTCAATGAGCAGTTCTTC. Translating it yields CASGPRTGFNEQFF.

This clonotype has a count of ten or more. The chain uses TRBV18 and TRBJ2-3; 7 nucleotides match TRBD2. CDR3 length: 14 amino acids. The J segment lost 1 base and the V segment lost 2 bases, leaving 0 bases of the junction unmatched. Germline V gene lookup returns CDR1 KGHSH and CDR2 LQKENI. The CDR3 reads CASSPTSGTDTQYF. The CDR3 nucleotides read TGTGCCAGCTCACCAACTAGCGGCACAGATACGCAGTATTTT.

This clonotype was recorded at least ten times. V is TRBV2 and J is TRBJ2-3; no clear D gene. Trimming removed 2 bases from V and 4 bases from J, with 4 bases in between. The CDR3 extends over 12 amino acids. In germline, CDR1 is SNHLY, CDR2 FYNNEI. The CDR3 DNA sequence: TGTGCCAGCAGTGAATACGCAGATACGCAGTATTTT. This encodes CASSEYADTQYF. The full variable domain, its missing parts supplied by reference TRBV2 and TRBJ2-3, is EPEVTQTPSHQVTQMGQEVILRCVPISNHLYFYWYRQILGQKVEFLVSFYNNEISEKSEIFDDQFSVERPDGSNFTLKIRSTKLEDSAMYFCASSEYADTQYFGPGTRLTVL.

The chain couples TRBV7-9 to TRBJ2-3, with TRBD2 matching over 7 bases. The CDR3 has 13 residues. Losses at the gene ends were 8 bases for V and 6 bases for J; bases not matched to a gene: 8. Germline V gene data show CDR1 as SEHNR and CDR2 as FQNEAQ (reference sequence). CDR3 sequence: CASCRLAGDTQYF. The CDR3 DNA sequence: TGTGCCAGCTGTAGACTAGCAGGGGATACGCAGTATTTT.

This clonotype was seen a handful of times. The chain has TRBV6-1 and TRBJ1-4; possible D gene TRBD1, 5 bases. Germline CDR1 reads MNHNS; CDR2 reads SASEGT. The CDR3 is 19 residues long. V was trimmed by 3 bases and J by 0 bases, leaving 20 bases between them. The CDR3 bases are TGTGCCAGCAGTGATTTACGGGGGTGGACGGGTGCAACTAATGAAAAACTGTTTTTT. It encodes CASSDLRGWTGATNEKLFF.

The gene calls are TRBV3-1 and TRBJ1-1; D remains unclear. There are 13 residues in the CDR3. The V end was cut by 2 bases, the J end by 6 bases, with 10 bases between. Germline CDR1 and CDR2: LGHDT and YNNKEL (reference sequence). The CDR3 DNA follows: TGTGCCAGCAGCCAATGGACTACAGCTGAAGCTTTCTTT. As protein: CASSQWTTAEAFF.

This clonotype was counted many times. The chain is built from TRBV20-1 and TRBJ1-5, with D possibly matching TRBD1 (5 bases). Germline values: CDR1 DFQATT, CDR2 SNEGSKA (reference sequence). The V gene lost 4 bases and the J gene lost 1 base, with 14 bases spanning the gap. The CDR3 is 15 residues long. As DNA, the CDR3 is TGCAGTGCTATCCCCAGGGTGGGAAGCAATCAGCCCCAGCATTTT. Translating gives CSAIPRVGSNQPQHF.

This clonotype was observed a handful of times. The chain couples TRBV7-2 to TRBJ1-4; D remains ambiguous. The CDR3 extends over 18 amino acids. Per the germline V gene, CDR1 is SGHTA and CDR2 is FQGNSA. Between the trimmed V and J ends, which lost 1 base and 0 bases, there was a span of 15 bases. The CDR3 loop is CASSLGYSGQSTNEKLFF. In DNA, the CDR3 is TGTGCCAGCAGCTTAGGATATTCGGGCCAGTCAACTAATGAAAAACTGTTTTTT.

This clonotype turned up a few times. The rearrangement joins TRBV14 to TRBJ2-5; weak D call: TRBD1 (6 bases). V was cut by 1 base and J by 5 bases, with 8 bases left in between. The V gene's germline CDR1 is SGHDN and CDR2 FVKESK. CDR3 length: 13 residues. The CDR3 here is CASSQGQAETQYF. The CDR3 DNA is TGTGCCAGCAGCCAAGGACAGGCGGAGACCCAGTACTTC.

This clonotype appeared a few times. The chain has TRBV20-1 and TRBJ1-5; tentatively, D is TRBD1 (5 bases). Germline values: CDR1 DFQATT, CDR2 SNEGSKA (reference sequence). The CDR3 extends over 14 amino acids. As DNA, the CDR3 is TGCAGCGCCGGGGCGGGGGTTAGCAATCAGCCCCAGCATTTT. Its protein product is CSAGAGVSNQPQHF.